This T cell receptor beta chain emerged from a study of blood T cells in healthy people across ages. A sample-barcoded 5' primer and a J-beta primer mix were used in a second PCR of roughly 7 to 12 cycles. Carrying 12 random nucleotides, a template-switch adaptor labeled each individual cDNA molecule. One entry per CDR3 protein, called by TCRdb with MiXCR from the 5' RACE reads. Among 1.5 million to 2 million distinct CDR3 sequences, about 28% were seen once, and the ten largest hold around 7.7%. Germline lookup yields CDR1 SGHTA and CDR2 FQGNSA. This CDR3 has 13 amino acids. The ends were cut back, 5 bases at V and 2 bases at J, with 9 bases in the middle. This clonotype has just one count. The antigen is not known. This is likely an artifact of a read error, given a far larger clone one base away. Likely a read error: the CDR3 ends without its conserved phenylalanine or tryptophan. Study-level points and caveats: TCR beta diversity correlated strongly with naive T cell percentage. Researchers judged that diversity estimates from one million T cells fell short of true values. A greater number of naive CD4+ cells and higher diversity distinguished long-lived donors from aged donors.

The V call is TRBV7-2, the J call TRBJ1-2; D is undetermined. Sequencing was performed on blood. The source of this sequence is a woman under 40 in good health. The CDR3 region has the DNA TGTGCCAGCAGCCCCCGAGGAAACTATGGCTACACCGTC. Translation: CASSPRGNYGYTV.